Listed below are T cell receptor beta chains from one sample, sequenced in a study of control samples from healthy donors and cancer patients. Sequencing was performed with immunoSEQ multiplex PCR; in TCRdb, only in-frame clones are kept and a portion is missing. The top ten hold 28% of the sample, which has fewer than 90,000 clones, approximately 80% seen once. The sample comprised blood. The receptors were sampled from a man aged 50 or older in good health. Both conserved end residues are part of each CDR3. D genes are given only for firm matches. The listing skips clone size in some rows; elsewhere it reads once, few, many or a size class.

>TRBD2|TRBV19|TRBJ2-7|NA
TGTGCCAGTAGTGTCCCAGCGGGAGGCCACTACGAGCAGTACTTC
CASSVPAGGHYEQYF
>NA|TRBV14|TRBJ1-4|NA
TGTGCCAGCAGCCAGCGAACAGGAAGATATGAAAAACTGTTTTTT
CASSQRTGRYEKLFF
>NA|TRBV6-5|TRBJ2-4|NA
TGTGCCAGCAGTTACTGGGAGGAGGCCAAAAACATTCAGTACTTC
CASSYWEEAKNIQYF
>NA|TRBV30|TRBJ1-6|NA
TGTGCCCGGAGAGGGGGGGCGAGTGTCGGTTCACCCCTCCACTTT
CARRGGASVGSPLHF
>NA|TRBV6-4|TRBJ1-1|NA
TGTGCCAGCAGTTTAGACAGGAACACTGAAGCTTTCTTT
CASSLDRNTEAFF
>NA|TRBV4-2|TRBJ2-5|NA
TGTGCCAGCAGCCAAGCTGCAGGGGTCGCAGAGACCCAGTACTTC
CASSQAAGVAETQYF
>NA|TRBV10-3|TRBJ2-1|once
TGTGCCATCAGTGATCTACAATTGGGAATACATGAGCAGTTCTTC
CAISDLQLGIHEQFF
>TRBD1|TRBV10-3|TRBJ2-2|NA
TGTGCCACCCAGACGGGACAGAGGACCGGGGAGCTGTTTTTT
CATQTGQRTGELFF
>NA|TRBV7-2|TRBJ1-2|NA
TGTGCCAGCAGCTCTCCCCCAAGCTACACCTTC
CASSSPPSYTF
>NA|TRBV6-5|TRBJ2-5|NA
TGTGCCAGCAGTTACTCGGGGGCCCCCCAAGAGACCCAGTACTTC
CASSYSGAPQETQYF
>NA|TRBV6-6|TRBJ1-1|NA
TGTGCCAGCAGTCCAGCGGCGGGAGGGTGGATGAACACTGAAGCTTTCTTT
CASSPAAGGWMNTEAFF
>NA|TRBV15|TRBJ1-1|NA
TGTGCCACCAGCATCTCCTCGGGGCCGAACACTGAAGCTTTCTTT
CATSISSGPNTEAFF
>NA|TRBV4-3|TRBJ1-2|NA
TGCGCCAGCAGCCAAGGGTCAGGTCCTTTCTATGGCTACACCTTC
CASSQGSGPFYGYTF
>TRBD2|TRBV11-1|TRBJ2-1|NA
TGTGCCAGCAGCTTACTAGCGGGGGGATACAATGAGCAGTTCTTC
CASSLLAGGYNEQFF
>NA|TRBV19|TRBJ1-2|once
TGTGCCAGTGGGAGCGGAGGGCCTGCTAACTATGGCTACACCTTC
CASGSGGPANYGYTF
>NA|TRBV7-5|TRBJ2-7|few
TGTGCCAGCGGTTACGAGCAGTACTTC
CASGYEQYF
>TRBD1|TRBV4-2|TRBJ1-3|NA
TGTGCCAGCAGCCAACCTACAGGGGGCTCTGGAAACACCATATATTTT
CASSQPTGGSGNTIYF
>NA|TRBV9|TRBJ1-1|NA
TGTGCCAGCAGCGTCGCAGTGAACACTGAAGCTTTCTTT
CASSVAVNTEAFF
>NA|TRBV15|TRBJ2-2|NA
TGTGCCACCAGTGCCTTCCTCCTGGCAGGGAACACCGGGGAGCTGTTTTTT
CATSAFLLAGNTGELFF
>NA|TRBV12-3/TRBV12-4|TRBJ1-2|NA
TGTGCCAGCAGTTTCGAGGGCTGGGGCTACACCTTC
CASSFEGWGYTF
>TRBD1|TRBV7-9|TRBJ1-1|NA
TGTGCCAGCAGCTTGACTGGCGGGGGGACAGGGATTGCTGAAGCTTTCTTT
CASSLTGGGTGIAEAFF
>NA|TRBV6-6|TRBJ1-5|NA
TGTGCCAGCATATCCTTACTTAGCAATCAGCCCCAGCATTTT
CASISLLSNQPQHF
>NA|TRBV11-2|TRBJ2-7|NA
TGTGCCAGCAGCTCGAGCTCCTACGAGCAGTACTTC
CASSSSSYEQYF
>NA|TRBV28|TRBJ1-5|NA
TGTGCCAGCAGTTTTGGGACAAGCAATCAGCCCCAGCATTTT
CASSFGTSNQPQHF
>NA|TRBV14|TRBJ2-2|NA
TGTGCCAGCAGCCAAGAGGCCGTCGGGGAGCTGTTTTTT
CASSQEAVGELFF
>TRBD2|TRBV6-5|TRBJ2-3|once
TGTGCCACGATAGCGGGCCTTAGCACAGATACGCAGTATTTT
CATIAGLSTDTQYF
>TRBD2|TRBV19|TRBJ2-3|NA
TGTGCCAGCGGGGGGTCGAGCACAGATACGCAGTATTTT
CASGGSSTDTQYF
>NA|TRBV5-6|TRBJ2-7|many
TGTGCCAGCAATTCGTTCCGGGGCCACGAGCAGTACTTC
CASNSFRGHEQYF
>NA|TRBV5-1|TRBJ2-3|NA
TGCGCCAGCAGCTCAGGGGTCGCAGATACGCAGTATTTT
CASSSGVADTQYF
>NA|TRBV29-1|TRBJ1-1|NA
TGCAGCGACCCATCTCCGGGTCCCAAAGGCACTGAAGCTTTCTTT
CSDPSPGPKGTEAFF
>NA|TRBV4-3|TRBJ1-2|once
TGCGCCAGCAGCCAAGGGCAGTTTAACTATGGCTACACCTTC
CASSQGQFNYGYTF
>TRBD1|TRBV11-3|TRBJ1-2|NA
TGTGCCAGCAGCATCCGGGACAGGGGGATCCATAACTATGGCTACACCTTC
CASSIRDRGIHNYGYTF
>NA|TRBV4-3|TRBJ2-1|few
TGCGCCAGCAGCCGCAGCCTGACGGACCGTGTTGAGCAGTTCTTC
CASSRSLTDRVEQFF
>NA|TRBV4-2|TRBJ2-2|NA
TGTGCCAGCAGCGCCGTTGTGGACACCGGGGAGCTGTTTTTT
CASSAVVDTGELFF
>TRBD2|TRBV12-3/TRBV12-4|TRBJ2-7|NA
TGTGCCAGCAGCTACGCTAGCGGGAGAAGGCAGTACTTC
CASSYASGRRQYF
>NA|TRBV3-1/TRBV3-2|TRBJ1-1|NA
TGTGCCAGCAGCCAAGCGATCTCCAGGAACACTGAAGCTTTCTTT
CASSQAISRNTEAFF
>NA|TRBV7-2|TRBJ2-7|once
TGTGCCAGCAGCCCAGCCGGCAATAGAATCCCGAAGGAGGAGCAGTACTTC
CASSPAGNRIPKEEQYF
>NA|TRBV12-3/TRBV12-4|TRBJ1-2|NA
TGTGCCAGCAGTTTTCAGGGTGGCTACACCTTC
CASSFQGGYTF
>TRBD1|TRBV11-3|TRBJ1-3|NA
TGTGCCAGCAGCTTACGGACAGGGCCTAGAAACACCATATATTTT
CASSLRTGPRNTIYF
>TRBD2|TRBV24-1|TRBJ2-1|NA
TGTGCCACCAGTGATCCTAACCCGACTAGCGGCTCCTACAATGAGCAGTTCTTC
CATSDPNPTSGSYNEQFF
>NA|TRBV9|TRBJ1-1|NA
TGTGCCAGCAGCATTACGGCGGGTTCCTTGGGTACTGAAGCTTTCTTT
CASSITAGSLGTEAFF